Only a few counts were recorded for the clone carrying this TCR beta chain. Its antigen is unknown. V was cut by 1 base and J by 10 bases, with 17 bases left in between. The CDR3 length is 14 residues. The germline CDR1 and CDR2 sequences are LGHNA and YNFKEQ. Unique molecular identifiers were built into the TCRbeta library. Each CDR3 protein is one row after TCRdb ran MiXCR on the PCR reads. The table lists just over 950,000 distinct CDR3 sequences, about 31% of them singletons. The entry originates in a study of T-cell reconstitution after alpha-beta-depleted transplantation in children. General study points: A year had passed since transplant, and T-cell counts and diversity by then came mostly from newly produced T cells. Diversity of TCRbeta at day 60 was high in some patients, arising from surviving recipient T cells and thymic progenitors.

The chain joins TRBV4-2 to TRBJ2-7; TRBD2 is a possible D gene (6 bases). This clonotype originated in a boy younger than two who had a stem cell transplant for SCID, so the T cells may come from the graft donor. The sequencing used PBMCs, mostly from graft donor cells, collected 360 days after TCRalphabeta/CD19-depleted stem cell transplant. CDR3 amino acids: CASSQAPDYSAQYF. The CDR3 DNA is TGTGCCAGCAGCCAAGCCCCGGACTATTCCGCTCAGTACTTC.